The 32 T cell receptor beta chains below all came from one sample that was sequenced in a study of control samples from healthy donors and cancer patients. Assay: immunoSEQ multiplex PCR; the TCRdb copy retains only in-frame clones and omits some. Of some 120,000 clones in the sample, around 93% are singletons; the top ten hold more than 6.5%. Sequenced input: blood. The receptors stem from a young man in good health.

The V gene is TRBV7-3, the J gene TRBJ1-1; TRBD1 matches 7 bases. Germline V gene lookup returns CDR1 SGHTA and CDR2 FQGTGA. V shed 2 bases, J shed 5 bases, and the junction held 2 bases outside the gene matches. The CDR3 consists of 13 residues. For the CDR3, the DNA is TGTGCCAGCAGCTTATACAGGGGAACTGAAGCTTTCTTT. Its translation is CASSLYRGTEAFF. Complete variable domain (other parts from reference TRBV7-3 and TRBJ1-1): GAGVSQTPSNKVTEKGKYVELRCDPISGHTALYWYRQSLGQGPEFLIYFQGTGAADDSGLPNDRFFAVRPEGSVSTLKIQRTERGDSAVYLCASSLYRGTEAFFGQGTRLTVV.

The V and J genes are TRBV4-1 and TRBJ2-5, with 10 nucleotides matching TRBD2. Unmatched junction bases numbered 8, after V lost 1 base and J lost 6 bases. Germline CDR1 MGHRA, CDR2 YSYEKL. The CDR3 length is 16 residues. This CDR3 is CASSQGSGGASKTQYF. CDR3 nucleotides: TGCGCCAGCAGCCAAGGCAGCGGGGGGGCCTCGAAGACCCAGTACTTC.

The V gene is TRBV29-1, the J gene TRBJ1-2; 9 bases agree with TRBD1. In germline, CDR1 is SQVTM, CDR2 ANQGSEA. With 2 bases clipped from V and 1 base from J, the junction kept 11 bases outside the gene matches. This CDR3 has 17 residues. The CDR3 loop reads CSVEKWDRAGINYGYTF. The CDR3 nucleotides read TGCAGCGTTGAAAAGTGGGACAGGGCGGGGATTAACTATGGCTACACCTTC.

The rearrangement links TRBV19 to TRBJ2-3; a possible D gene is TRBD1 (6 bases). Germline V lookup: CDR1 LNHDA, CDR2 SQIVND (reference sequence). Trimming cost V 4 bases and J 0 bases, with 14 bases left between them. This CDR3 is 16 amino acids long. CDR3 amino acids: CASSKGTNPSTDTQYF. CDR3 nucleotides: TGTGCCAGTAGTAAAGGGACAAACCCTAGCACAGATACGCAGTATTTT.

The rearrangement joins TRBV6-5 to TRBJ1-5; no firm D call. The CDR3 spans 14 residues. V was cut by 1 base and J by 3 bases, with 7 bases left in between. CDR1 is MNHEY and CDR2 is SVGAGI in the germline V gene. The CDR3 spells CASSYLPNNQPQHF. The CDR3, as DNA: TGTGCCAGCAGTTACTTACCGAACAATCAGCCCCAGCATTTT.

This clone was recorded once. The rearrangement uses TRBV6-6 and TRBJ2-3; D not resolved. V gave up 6 bases and J gave up 0 bases, with 10 bases separating them. This CDR3 is 14 amino acids long. CDR1 is MNHNY and CDR2 is SVGAGI in the germline V gene (reference sequence). CDR3 sequence (DNA): TGTGCCAGCAGCGAGACGATCAGCACAGATACGCAGTATTTT. Translating gives CASSETISTDTQYF.

The chain's CDR3 is CATSRRGRLDYGYTF. CDR3 sequence (DNA): TGTGCCACCAGCAGGAGGGGACGGTTAGACTATGGCTACACCTTC. This chain uses TRBV15 with TRBJ1-2; the D gene is possibly TRBD1 (5 bases). This CDR3 has 15 amino acids. Germline CDR1 reads LNHNV; CDR2 reads YYDKDF (reference sequence). Trimming cost V 3 bases and J 3 bases, with 14 bases left between them.

V gene TRBV5-1 combines with J gene TRBJ2-5; tentative D call: TRBD2 (6 bases). The CDR3 covers 15 residues. Germline CDR1 and CDR2: SGHRS and YFSETQ. Trimming shortened V by 3 bases and J by 1 base, and 13 bases separated the two germline ends. CDR3 DNA sequence: TGCGCCAGCAGCTCCAAGCCCGGGAGCCAAGAGACCCAGTACTTC. Its translation is CASSSKPGSQETQYF. The full variable domain, completed using reference TRBV5-1 and TRBJ2-5, is KAGVTQTPRYLIKTRGQQVTLSCSPISGHRSVSWYQQTPGQGLQFLFEYFSETQRNKGNFPGRFSGRQFSNSRSEMNVSTLELGDSALYLCASSSKPGSQETQYFGPGTRLLVL.

V is TRBV13 and J is TRBJ2-3, with D unclear. This CDR3 spans 16 amino acids. V was clipped by 0 bases and J by 10 bases, with 20 bases between them. Germline CDR1 is PRHDT and CDR2 is FYEKMQ (reference sequence). CDR3 amino acids: CASSLGITGPINPQYF. The CDR3 DNA follows: TGTGCCAGCAGCTTAGGAATTACCGGGCCCATTAATCCGCAGTATTTT.

Written as DNA, the CDR3 is TGTGCCAGCAGTGAGGTGGGCGGCGAGCAGTACTTC. This sequence encodes CASSEVGGEQYF. This chain connects TRBV6-1 to TRBJ2-7; no reliable D call. CDR3 size: 12 residues. Trimming took 3 bases from V and 6 from J, leaving 9 bases between them. Germline assignment: CDR1 MNHNS and CDR2 SASEGT.

The CDR3: CASSRDSRAMSQHF. The CDR3 nucleotides read TGTGCCAGCAGTCGAGACAGCCGTGCTATGTCCCAGCATTTT. The genes are TRBV6-5 and TRBJ1-5; TRBD1 might be the D (5 bases). The germline V and J ends were trimmed by 5 bases and 11 bases, with 19 bases remaining between them. The CDR3 is 14 residues long. CDR1 and CDR2 from the germline V gene are MNHEY and SVGAGI.

The rearrangement joins TRBV7-8 to TRBJ2-7; D is tentatively TRBD1 or TRBD2 (5 bases each). CDR3 size: 15 residues. Germline loops: CDR1 SGHVS, CDR2 FQNEAQ. Trimming took off 5 bases at V and 3 bases at J, with 17 bases between the two ends. CDR3 DNA: TGTGCCAGCAGCCTAGGACGGGGACCCTACTACGAGCAGTACTTC. Its protein product is CASSLGRGPYYEQYF.

This chain links TRBV12-3 or TRBV12-4 with TRBJ2-3; D is unclear. The V gene lost 2 bases and the J gene lost 11 bases, with 5 bases spanning the gap. The CDR3 spans 10 residues. The CDR3 bases are TGTGCCAGCAGTTTATGGGGGCAGTATTTT. Its protein product is CASSLWGQYF.

The chain recombines TRBV15 with TRBJ1-2, with TRBD1 matching 7 bases. This CDR3 is 14 amino acids long. The germline V gene encodes CDR1 LNHNV and CDR2 YYDKDF (reference sequence). The junction had 6 bases not matched to a gene; V was cut back by 1 base and J by 7 bases. CDR3 region: CATSRGGTGAGYTF. Here the CDR3 DNA reads TGTGCCACCAGCAGAGGGGGAACAGGGGCTGGCTACACCTTC.

The J gene is TRBJ2-3, the V gene TRBV7-9; D remains ambiguous. In germline, CDR1 is SEHNR, CDR2 FQNEAQ (reference sequence). Trimming took off 0 bases at V and 0 bases at J, with 10 bases between the two ends. This CDR3 contains 16 residues. The DNA for the CDR3 is TGTGCCAGCAGCTTAGCACACAGTTCTAGCACAGATACGCAGTATTTT. It encodes CASSLAHSSSTDTQYF.

The J gene is TRBJ1-1, the V gene TRBV7-2, with 7 positions matching TRBD1. Per germline, CDR1 SGHTA and CDR2 FQGNSA. V shed 2 bases, J shed 5 bases, and the junction held 11 bases outside the gene matches. The CDR3 has 16 residues. CDR3 DNA sequence: TGTGCCAGCAGCTTAAGGGGGCAATGGGTACGTACTGAAGCTTTCTTT. Amino acids: CASSLRGQWVRTEAFF.

V gene TRBV5-4 combines with J gene TRBJ2-5; D gene uncertain. Germline CDR1 SGHNT, CDR2 YYREEE (reference sequence). The ends were cut back, 0 bases at V and 3 bases at J, with 9 bases in the middle. The CDR3 consists of 14 residues. The CDR3 sequence is CASSLGPLEETQYF. The DNA of the CDR3 is TGTGCCAGCAGCTTGGGCCCCCTAGAAGAGACCCAGTACTTC.

This clone was recorded only once. The V gene is TRBV27, the J gene TRBJ1-5; TRBD1 matches 8 bases. The CDR3 has 19 amino acids. The ends lost 2 bases at V and 0 bases at J; junction bases unmatched: 12. Germline CDR1 and CDR2: MNHEY and SMNVEV (reference sequence). CDR3 protein: CASSLRGTGGPYSNQPQHF. The CDR3, as DNA: TGTGCCAGCAGTTTACGCGGGACAGGAGGTCCGTATAGCAATCAGCCCCAGCATTTT.

The genes are TRBV15 and TRBJ1-6; weak D call: TRBD1 (6 bases). The CDR3 has 17 amino acids. The V end was cut by 4 bases, the J end by 9 bases, with 22 bases between. Germline V lookup: CDR1 LNHNV, CDR2 YYDKDF (reference sequence). The CDR3 loop is CATSTPRRGPWSSPLHF. DNA of the CDR3: TGTGCCACCAGCACTCCCCGACGGGGGCCGTGGTCTTCACCCCTCCACTTT.

The chain uses TRBV5-1 and TRBJ1-4; 7 bases are shared with TRBD1. Looked up from germline, CDR1 is SGHRS and CDR2 is YFSETQ. The trim removed 4 bases at V and 3 bases at J, leaving 6 bases unmatched. The CDR3 totals 15 residues. The CDR3 nucleotides are TGCGCCAGCAGCCCCACCGGGACAGCTAATGAAAAACTGTTTTTT. It encodes CASSPTGTANEKLFF.

The chain uses TRBV5-6 and TRBJ2-5, with D possibly matching TRBD1 (5 bases). The CDR3 has 15 amino acids. The V end lost 4 bases, the J end lost 5 bases, and 18 bases lay between the germline ends. CDR1 is SGHDT and CDR2 is YYEEEE in the germline V gene. CDR3 in DNA: TGTGCCAGCAGCCCCCAGGGTTCGATTTTGGAGACCCAGTACTTC. Translation: CASSPQGSILETQYF.

The gene calls are TRBV6-4 and TRBJ2-3, with 9 bases lining up with TRBD2. Per the germline V gene, CDR1 is MRHNA and CDR2 is SNTAGT. V lost 4 bases and J lost 5; bases outside the gene matches: 1. This CDR3 spans 13 amino acids. CDR3: CASSVAGEDTQYF. CDR3 coding DNA: TGTGCCAGCAGTGTAGCGGGGGAAGATACGCAGTATTTT.

CDR3 in DNA: TGTGCCAGCAGTTTGGGGACAGGGGGAGTCGAAAAACTGTTTTTT. Its protein product is CASSLGTGGVEKLFF. V usage is TRBV6-5 and J usage is TRBJ1-4; 11 positions match TRBD1. Trimming took 4 bases from V and 8 from J; bases not matched to a gene: 6. Germline loops: CDR1 MNHEY, CDR2 SVGAGI. The CDR3 runs to 15 residues.

This chain joins TRBV5-4 and TRBJ1-1; 8 nucleotides line up with TRBD1. CDR1 is SGHNT and CDR2 is YYREEE in the germline V gene (reference sequence). J lost 3 bases, V lost 4 bases, and 8 bases had no gene match. CDR3 size: 15 residues. The CDR3 is CASSPRQGSDTEAFF. CDR3 DNA sequence: TGTGCCAGCAGCCCAAGACAGGGGAGCGACACTGAAGCTTTCTTT. Full variable domain (remainder filled in from reference TRBV5-4 and TRBJ1-1): ETGVTQSPTHLIKTRGQQVTLRCSSQSGHNTVSWYQQALGQGPQFIFQYYREEENGRGNFPPRFSGLQFPNYSSELNVNALELDDSALYLCASSPRQGSDTEAFFGQGTRLTVV.

This chain joins TRBV7-3 and TRBJ2-3; D is perhaps TRBD2 (7 bases). Trimming took 5 bases from V and 2 from J, leaving 11 bases between them. Germline lookup yields CDR1 SGHTA and CDR2 FQGTGA. This CDR3 has 14 residues. The CDR3: CASSPGDYTDTQYF. The DNA for the CDR3 is TGTGCCAGCAGCCCAGGGGACTACACAGATACGCAGTATTTT.

V gene TRBV5-4 combines with J gene TRBJ2-2, with a weak D call TRBD2 (6 bases). Germline-derived CDR1 and CDR2 are SGHNT and YYREEE (reference sequence). This CDR3 has 15 amino acids. Trimming pared 5 bases from V and 4 bases from J, leaving 15 bases between. The CDR3 protein is CASRKDGGLTGELFF. The CDR3 region has the DNA TGTGCCAGCAGAAAGGACGGGGGACTCACCGGGGAGCTGTTTTTT.

To note about this clone: One end of the junction varies from germline; a read error may be responsible. The same CDR3 is also encoded by other DNA sequences in this sample. Here the CDR3 DNA reads TGCGCCAGCAGCCGTATTGGCTACACCTTC. Translated: CASSRIGYTF. The chain is built from TRBV19 and TRBJ1-2; D not certain. Germline assignment: CDR1 LNHDA and CDR2 SQIVND (reference sequence). There are 10 residues in the CDR3.

The chain has TRBV15 and TRBJ1-2, with D unclear. The V end was cut by 1 base, the J end by 3 bases, with 9 bases between. CDR1 is LNHNV, CDR2 YYDKDF, per germline (reference sequence). The CDR3 extends over 14 amino acids. CDR3 loop: CATSRVEGDYGYTF. The CDR3 DNA follows: TGTGCCACCAGCAGAGTGGAGGGTGACTATGGCTACACCTTC. The full variable domain, in which reference TRBV15 and TRBJ1-2 provide the parts outside the CDR3, is DAMVIQNPRYQVTQFGKPVTLSCSQTLNHNVMYWYQQKSSQAPKLLFHYYDKDFNNEADTPDNFQSRRPNTSFCFLDIRSPGLGDTAMYLCATSRVEGDYGYTFGSGTRLTVV.

The chain is built from TRBV6-5 and TRBJ1-1; TRBD1 matches at 7 bases. This CDR3 region has 14 residues. V was clipped by 6 bases and J by 11 bases; unmatched bases: 15. CDR1 and CDR2 from the germline V gene are MNHEY and SVGAGI. The chain's CDR3 is CASSGVPQGTGAFF. The CDR3 coding sequence is TGTGCCAGCAGCGGAGTACCACAGGGGACCGGGGCTTTCTTT.

J is TRBJ2-2 and V is TRBV6-5; tentative D call: TRBD2 (5 bases). Trimming took off 7 bases at V and 6 bases at J, with 12 bases between the two ends. Germline CDR1 MNHEY, CDR2 SVGAGI. The CDR3 spans 13 residues. The CDR3 reads CASKLDSAGELFF. CDR3 nucleotide sequence: TGTGCCAGCAAACTAGATTCGGCCGGGGAGCTGTTTTTT.

This chain connects TRBV14 to TRBJ2-7; no clear D. Germline CDR1 and CDR2: SGHDN and FVKESK. The CDR3 is 13 amino acids. Trimming stripped 10 bases from V and 2 bases from J, with 15 bases between. The CDR3, as DNA: TGTGCCACCAGTAGGGCAGGCGCCTACGAGCAGTACTTC. Its protein is CATSRAGAYEQYF.

This chain uses TRBV7-9 with TRBJ1-2; D is undetermined. V gave up 5 bases and J gave up 7 bases, with 14 bases separating them. Germline CDR1 SEHNR, CDR2 FQNEAQ (reference sequence). CDR3 length: 13 amino acids. CDR3 bases: TGTGCCAGCAGCACAGTCCGGGGAGGTGGCTACACCTTC. Its translation: CASSTVRGGGYTF.